The 24 T cell receptor beta chains below all came from one sample that was sequenced in a study of cytomegalovirus exposure and HLA in healthy donors. The PCR was carried out with 60 Vbeta primers and 13 Jbeta primers. Here immunoSEQ multiplex PCR was the method, and the copy in TCRdb shows in-frame clones only, minus some. The data show under 200,000 clones, 65% to 85% seen once. Sample: PBMCs. The receptors stem from a man in his 60s in good health and CMV-seronegative.

The gene calls are TRBV4-3 and TRBJ2-1; 8 positions agree with TRBD2. CDR3 size: 20 residues. V was clipped by 0 bases and J by 8 bases; unmatched bases: 21. Germline V gene sequence: CDR1 LGHNA, CDR2 YSLEER. The CDR3 sequence: CASSQDPTYSEGLVTYEQFF. The CDR3 DNA reads as TGCGCCAGCAGCCAAGACCCTACATACTCCGAGGGACTAGTTACTTATGAGCAGTTCTTC.

CDR3 nucleotide sequence: TGTGCCAGCAGTAAAGGGGGCACGAACACTGAAGCTTTCTTT. Protein product: CASSKGGTNTEAFF. The chain uses TRBV28 and TRBJ1-1; 7 bases line up with TRBD1. The V gene end was trimmed by 5 bases and the J gene end by 1 base; junction bases not matched to a gene: 4. CDR3 size: 14 residues. In germline, CDR1 is MDHEN, CDR2 SYDVKM. The variable domain in full, completed from reference TRBV28 and TRBJ1-1, reads DVKVTQSSRYLVKRTGEKVFLECVQDMDHENMFWYRQDPGLGLRLIYFSYDVKMKEKGDIPEGYSVSREKKERFSLILESASTNQTSMYLCASSKGGTNTEAFFGQGTRLTVV.

The rearrangement uses TRBV23-1 and TRBJ1-1; D not certain. TRBV23-1 is reported as an ORF; its role is uncertain. V was trimmed by 2 bases and J by 5 bases, leaving 21 bases between them. The CDR3 is made up of 17 amino acids. The DNA for the CDR3 is TGCGCCAGCAGTCAAACTCCTGTATCGGAGGGTGGGACTGAAGCTTTCTTT. Its translation is CASSQTPVSEGGTEAFF.

This chain connects TRBV28 to TRBJ1-5, with a tentative D call TRBD1 (5 bases). Germline V gene sequence: CDR1 MDHEN, CDR2 SYDVKM. The CDR3 length is 14 residues. Trimming removed 2 bases from V and 7 bases from J, with 12 bases in between. The DNA of the CDR3 is TGTGCCAGCAGTTTACAAGGGGCAGGGCAGCCCCAGCATTTT. It translates to CASSLQGAGQPQHF.

The CDR3 region is CASSLPPGGGADTQYF. The CDR3 nucleotides read TGTGCCAGCAGCTTGCCCCCAGGGGGCGGGGCAGATACGCAGTATTTT. The rearrangement joins TRBV5-6 to TRBJ2-3; 8 nucleotides align to TRBD1. The germline V gene encodes CDR1 SGHDT and CDR2 YYEEEE. The CDR3 spans 16 residues. The V gene end was trimmed by 1 base and the J gene end by 4 bases; junction bases not matched to a gene: 8.

The chain joins TRBV5-1 to TRBJ2-5, with 9 bases fitting TRBD1. The ends lost 6 bases at V and 2 bases at J; junction bases unmatched: 5. Looked up from germline, CDR1 is SGHRS and CDR2 is YFSETQ. The CDR3 length is 14 residues. The CDR3: CASIPTGGQETQYF. In nucleotides, the CDR3 is TGCGCCAGCATCCCGACAGGGGGGCAAGAGACCCAGTACTTC.

This clone was seen more than once but under ten times. The chain is built from TRBV27 and TRBJ1-1; D not resolved. Germline assignment: CDR1 MNHEY and CDR2 SMNVEV (reference sequence). Trimming shortened V by 5 bases and J by 3 bases, and 19 bases separated the two germline ends. The CDR3 extends over 16 amino acids. The CDR3 DNA follows: TGTGCCAGCAGTGGCGGAGGCGTCCGGATGTACACTGAAGCTTTCTTT. Residues: CASSGGGVRMYTEAFF.

The DNA of the CDR3 is TGTGCCAGCAGCCTGCCTAGCGGGAGTTACAATGAGCAGTTCTTC. This sequence encodes CASSLPSGSYNEQFF. The genes are TRBV5-6 and TRBJ2-1; 10 bases map to TRBD2. V gave up 4 bases and J gave up 4 bases; unmatched junction bases: 5. The CDR3 sequence is 15 residues long. Germline CDR1 is SGHDT and CDR2 is YYEEEE.

The chain couples TRBV6-1 to TRBJ2-1; D is unclear. V was trimmed by 2 bases and J by 7 bases, leaving 6 bases between them. Germline V gives CDR1 MNHNS, CDR2 SASEGT. The CDR3 contains 12 residues. The CDR3 here is CASSEKRNEQFF. CDR3 coding DNA: TGTGCCAGCAGTGAAAAGAGAAATGAGCAGTTCTTC.

The chain combines TRBV7-9 with TRBJ2-7; 7 positions agree with TRBD1. V was clipped by 0 bases and J by 0 bases; unmatched bases: 5. The length of the CDR3 is 16 residues. In germline, CDR1 is SEHNR, CDR2 FQNEAQ (reference sequence). The CDR3 is CASSLAGTAISYEQYF. The CDR3 region has the DNA TGTGCCAGCAGCTTAGCTGGGACAGCCATCTCCTACGAGCAGTACTTC.

V is TRBV19 and J is TRBJ1-1, with no clear D. V lost 9 bases, J lost 3 bases, and 14 bases lay in between. The CDR3 loop spans 13 amino acids. Germline loops: CDR1 LNHDA, CDR2 SQIVND (reference sequence). The CDR3 sequence: CASRKVRDTEAFF. The CDR3 region has the DNA TGTGCCAGCAGAAAGGTGCGGGACACTGAAGCTTTCTTT.

The rearrangement uses TRBV7-2 and TRBJ1-1, with D tentatively TRBD1 (5 bases). Germline V gives CDR1 SGHTA, CDR2 FQGNSA. The CDR3 contains 14 residues. Trimming left V 5 bases short and J 3 bases short, with 13 bases between. This CDR3 is CASSPLGGDTEAFF. CDR3 in DNA: TGTGCCAGCAGCCCGCTGGGGGGGGACACTGAAGCTTTCTTT.

There are a few counts of this clone. The genes are TRBV7-2 and TRBJ2-4; D remains ambiguous. The CDR3 totals 15 residues. V lost 1 base and J lost 0, with 7 bases in between. Germline CDR1 reads SGHTA; CDR2 reads FQGNSA. The CDR3: CASSLEGVAKNIQYF. CDR3 DNA sequence: TGTGCCAGCAGCTTAGAAGGAGTAGCCAAAAACATTCAGTACTTC.

CDR3 bases: TGCGCCAGCAGCGTTAGGGAGGGGGACTACGAGCAGTACTTC. This codes for CASSVREGDYEQYF. The J gene is TRBJ2-7, the V gene TRBV5-1; D perhaps matches TRBD2 (7 bases). Germline V gene data show CDR1 as SGHRS and CDR2 as YFSETQ. V gave up 4 bases and J gave up 3 bases, with 14 bases separating them. The CDR3 covers 14 residues.

This clone has only one observation. The V gene is TRBV9, the J gene TRBJ2-1; weak D call: TRBD1 (6 bases). The CDR3 is 16 residues long. V lost 2 bases and J 2 bases, leaving 14 bases between the germline ends. The germline gives CDR1 SGDLS, CDR2 YYNGEE. Here the CDR3 DNA reads TGTGCCAGCAGCGTTCGACAGGAGGACACCTACAATGAGCAGTTCTTC. This encodes CASSVRQEDTYNEQFF.

The V gene is TRBV5-1, the J gene TRBJ2-2; D might be TRBD1 (5 bases). Germline V gene sequence: CDR1 SGHRS, CDR2 YFSETQ. The CDR3 runs to 13 residues. With 0 bases removed from V and 7 bases from J, the gap between germline ends came to 7 bases. The CDR3 loop reads CASSLEGNGELFF. The CDR3 nucleotides read TGCGCCAGCAGCTTGGAGGGGAACGGGGAGCTGTTTTTT.

The V call is TRBV2, the J call TRBJ1-3, with D possibly being TRBD1 (6 bases). V lost 8 bases and J 4 bases, leaving 21 bases between the germline ends. Germline V CDR1 and CDR2: SNHLY, FYNNEI. The CDR3 length is 16 residues. The CDR3 here is CASYRSITGNGNTIYF. Here the CDR3 DNA reads TGTGCCAGCTACCGTAGTATTACAGGGAACGGAAACACCATATATTTT.

CDR3 sequence: CASSVGPGLGLDTQYF. Written as DNA, the CDR3 is TGTGCCAGCAGCGTGGGTCCGGGACTAGGGCTGGATACGCAGTATTTT. J is TRBJ2-3 and V is TRBV9; 8 nucleotides align to TRBD2. This CDR3 contains 16 residues. V was pared by 2 bases and J by 6 bases, with 11 bases of the junction left unmatched. Germline V lookup: CDR1 SGDLS, CDR2 YYNGEE.

V gene TRBV7-9 combines with J gene TRBJ1-6; a possible D gene is TRBD1 (5 bases). Germline lookup yields CDR1 SEHNR and CDR2 FQNEAQ (reference sequence). Trimming removed 0 bases from V and 3 bases from J, with 9 bases in between. The CDR3 covers 16 residues. The CDR3 DNA sequence: TGTGCCAGCAGCTTAGCTGGGGCGGACTATAATTCACCCCTCCACTTT. It yields the protein CASSLAGADYNSPLHF.

This chain connects TRBV9 to TRBJ2-7, with TRBD1 matching 7 bases. Germline V gene sequence: CDR1 SGDLS, CDR2 YYNGEE. The CDR3 consists of 13 residues. J gave up 0 bases and V 3 bases, and 0 bases lay outside the gene matches. The CDR3 DNA reads as TGTGCCAGCAGCGCAGGGGGCTCCTACGAGCAGTACTTC. Amino acid sequence: CASSAGGSYEQYF.

The chain joins TRBV18 to TRBJ2-2; 9 positions match TRBD1. Germline loops: CDR1 KGHSH, CDR2 LQKENI. V shed 1 base and J 6 bases; nucleotides not matched to a gene: 9. The length of the CDR3 is 17 residues. CDR3: CASSPRGTGLPAGELFF. CDR3 DNA sequence: TGTGCCAGCTCACCACGGGGGACAGGGCTCCCCGCCGGGGAGCTGTTTTTT.

This clone has a handful of counts. The genes are TRBV2 and TRBJ1-2, with 7 bases fitting TRBD1. With V trimmed by 6 bases and J by 4 bases, 11 bases remained unmatched. Germline assignment: CDR1 SNHLY and CDR2 FYNNEI. The CDR3 sequence is 15 residues long. CDR3 nucleotide sequence: TGTGCCAGCAGCAATCAGGGGGTGGCGAGCTATGGCTACACCTTC. Protein: CASSNQGVASYGYTF.

The chain has TRBV27 and TRBJ2-5; possible D gene TRBD1, 9 bases. The CDR3 runs 16 residues. Germline V CDR1 and CDR2: MNHEY, SMNVEV (reference sequence). V was clipped by 8 bases and J by 2 bases, with 21 bases between them. The CDR3 spells CASPRTSGQGQETQYF. The CDR3, as DNA: TGTGCCAGCCCCCGCACTAGCGGACAGGGGCAAGAGACCCAGTACTTC.

J is TRBJ1-3 and V is TRBV6-1; 7 nucleotides align to TRBD1. V shed 7 bases, J shed 0 bases, and the junction held 6 bases outside the gene matches. The germline gives CDR1 MNHNS, CDR2 SASEGT. The CDR3 contains 15 residues. The CDR3 DNA sequence: TGTGCCAGCAATGGACAGGCAAGCTCTGGAAACACCATATATTTT. Amino acids: CASNGQASSGNTIYF.